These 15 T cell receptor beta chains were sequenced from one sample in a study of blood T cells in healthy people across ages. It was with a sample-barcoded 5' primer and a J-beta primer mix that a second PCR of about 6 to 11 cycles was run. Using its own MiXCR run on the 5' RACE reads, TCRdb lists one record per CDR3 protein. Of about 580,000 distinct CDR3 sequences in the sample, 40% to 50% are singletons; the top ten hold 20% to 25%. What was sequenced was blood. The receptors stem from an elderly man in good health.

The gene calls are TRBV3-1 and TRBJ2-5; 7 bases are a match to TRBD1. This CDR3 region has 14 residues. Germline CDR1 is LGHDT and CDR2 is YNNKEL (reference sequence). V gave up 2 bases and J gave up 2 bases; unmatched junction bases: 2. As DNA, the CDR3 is TGTGCCAGCAGCCAACCGACAGGGCAAGAGACCCAGTACTTC. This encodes CASSQPTGQETQYF.

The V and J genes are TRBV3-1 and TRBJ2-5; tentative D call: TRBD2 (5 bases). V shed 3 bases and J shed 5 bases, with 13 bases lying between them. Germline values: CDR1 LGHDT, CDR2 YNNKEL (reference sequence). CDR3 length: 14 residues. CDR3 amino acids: CASSQSRGAETQYF. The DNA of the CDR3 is TGTGCCAGCAGCCAGTCCCGGGGAGCGGAGACCCAGTACTTC.

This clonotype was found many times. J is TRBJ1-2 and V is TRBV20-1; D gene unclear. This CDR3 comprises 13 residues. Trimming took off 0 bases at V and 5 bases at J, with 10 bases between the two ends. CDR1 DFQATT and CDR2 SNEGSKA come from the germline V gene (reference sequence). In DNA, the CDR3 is TGCAGTGCTAGAGAAAGACAACAGTATGGCTACACCTTC. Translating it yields CSARERQQYGYTF.

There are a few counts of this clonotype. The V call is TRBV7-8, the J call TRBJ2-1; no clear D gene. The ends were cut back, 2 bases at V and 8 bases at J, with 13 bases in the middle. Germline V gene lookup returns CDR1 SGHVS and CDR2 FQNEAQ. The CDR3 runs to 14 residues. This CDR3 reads CASSLYRVGYEQFF. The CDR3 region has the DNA TGTGCCAGCAGCTTATATAGGGTCGGGTATGAGCAGTTCTTC.

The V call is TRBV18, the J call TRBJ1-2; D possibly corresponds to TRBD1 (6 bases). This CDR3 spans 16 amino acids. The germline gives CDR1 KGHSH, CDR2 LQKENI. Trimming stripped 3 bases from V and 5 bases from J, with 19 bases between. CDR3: CASSPSGGGRPYGYTF. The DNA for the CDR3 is TGTGCCAGCTCACCTTCCGGGGGCGGAAGGCCTTATGGCTACACCTTC.

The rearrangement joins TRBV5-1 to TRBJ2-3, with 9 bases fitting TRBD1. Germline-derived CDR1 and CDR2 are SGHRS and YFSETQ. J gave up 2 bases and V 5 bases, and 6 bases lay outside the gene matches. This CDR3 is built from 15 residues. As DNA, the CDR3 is TGCGCCAGCAGTGGACAGGGGATCATCACAGATACGCAGTATTTT. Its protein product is CASSGQGIITDTQYF.

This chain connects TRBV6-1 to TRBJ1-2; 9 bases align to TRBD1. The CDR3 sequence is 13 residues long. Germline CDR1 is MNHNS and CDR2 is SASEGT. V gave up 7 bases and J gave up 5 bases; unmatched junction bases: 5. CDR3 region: CASTWTGEYGYTF. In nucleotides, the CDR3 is TGTGCCAGCACCTGGACAGGGGAATATGGCTACACCTTC.

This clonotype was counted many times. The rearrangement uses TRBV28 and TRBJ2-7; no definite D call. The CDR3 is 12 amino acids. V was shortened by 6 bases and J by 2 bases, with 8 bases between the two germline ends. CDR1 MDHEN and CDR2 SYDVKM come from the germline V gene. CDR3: CASSLRAYEQYF. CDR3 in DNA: TGTGCCAGCAGCTTAAGGGCCTACGAGCAGTACTTC.

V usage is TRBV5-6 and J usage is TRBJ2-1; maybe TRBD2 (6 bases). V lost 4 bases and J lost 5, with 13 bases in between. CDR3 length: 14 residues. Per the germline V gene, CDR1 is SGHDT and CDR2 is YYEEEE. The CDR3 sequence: CASSTMDYDNEQFF. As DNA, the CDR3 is TGTGCCAGCAGCACTATGGACTATGACAATGAGCAGTTCTTC.

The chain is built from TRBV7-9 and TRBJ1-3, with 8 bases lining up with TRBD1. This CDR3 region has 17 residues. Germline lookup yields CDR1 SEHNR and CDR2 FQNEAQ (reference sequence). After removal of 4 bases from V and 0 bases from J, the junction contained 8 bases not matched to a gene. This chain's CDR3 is CASSSGTGGYSGNTIYF. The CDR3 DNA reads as TGTGCCAGCAGCTCGGGGACAGGAGGTTACTCTGGAAACACCATATATTTT.

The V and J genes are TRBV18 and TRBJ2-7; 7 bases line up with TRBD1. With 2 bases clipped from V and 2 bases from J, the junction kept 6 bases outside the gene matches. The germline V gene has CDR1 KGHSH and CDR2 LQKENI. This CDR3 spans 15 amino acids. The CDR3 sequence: CASSPGLDRTYEQYF. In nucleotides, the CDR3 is TGTGCCAGCTCACCAGGGCTGGACAGGACCTACGAGCAGTACTTC.

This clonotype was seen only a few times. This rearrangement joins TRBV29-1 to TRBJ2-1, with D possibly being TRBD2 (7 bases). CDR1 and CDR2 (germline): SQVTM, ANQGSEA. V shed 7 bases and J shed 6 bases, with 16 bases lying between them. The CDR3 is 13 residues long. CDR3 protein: CSGGGGAANEQFF. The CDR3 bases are TGCAGCGGAGGTGGGGGGGCCGCCAATGAGCAGTTCTTC.

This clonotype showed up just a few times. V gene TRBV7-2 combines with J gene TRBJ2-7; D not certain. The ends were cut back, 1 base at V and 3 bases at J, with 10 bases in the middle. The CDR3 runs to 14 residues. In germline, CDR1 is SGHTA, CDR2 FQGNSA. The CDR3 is CASSLENSYYEQYF. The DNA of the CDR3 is TGTGCCAGCAGCTTAGAAAACAGTTACTACGAGCAGTACTTC.

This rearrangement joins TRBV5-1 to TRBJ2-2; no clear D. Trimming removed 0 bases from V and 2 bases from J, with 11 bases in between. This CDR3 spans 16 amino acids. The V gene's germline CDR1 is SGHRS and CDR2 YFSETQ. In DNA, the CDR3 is TGCGCCAGCAGCTTGGAACTCATTTCCAACACCGGGGAGCTGTTTTTT. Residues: CASSLELISNTGELFF.

Here the CDR3 DNA reads TGCAGTGCCAACGGGGCATTATGGGAGACCCAGTACTTC. Translating gives CSANGALWETQYF. The chain carries TRBV20-1 and TRBJ2-5; D possibly matches TRBD1 or TRBD2 (5 bases each). V was clipped by 6 bases and J by 5 bases, with 16 bases between them. The CDR3 spans 13 residues. CDR1 and CDR2 from the germline V gene are DFQATT and SNEGSKA (reference sequence).